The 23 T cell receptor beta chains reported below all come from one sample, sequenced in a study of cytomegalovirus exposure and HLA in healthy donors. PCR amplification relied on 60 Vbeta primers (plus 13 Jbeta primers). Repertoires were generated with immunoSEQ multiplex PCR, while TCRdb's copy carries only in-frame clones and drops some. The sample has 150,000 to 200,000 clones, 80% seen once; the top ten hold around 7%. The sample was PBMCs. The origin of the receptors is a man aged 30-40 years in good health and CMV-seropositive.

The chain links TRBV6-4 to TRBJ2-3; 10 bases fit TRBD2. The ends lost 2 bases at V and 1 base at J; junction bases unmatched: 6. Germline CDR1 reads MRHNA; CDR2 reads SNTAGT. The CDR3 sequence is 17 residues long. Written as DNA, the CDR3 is TGTGCCAGCAGTGACCTAGCGGGAGTTGCCGGCACAGATACGCAGTATTTT. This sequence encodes CASSDLAGVAGTDTQYF.

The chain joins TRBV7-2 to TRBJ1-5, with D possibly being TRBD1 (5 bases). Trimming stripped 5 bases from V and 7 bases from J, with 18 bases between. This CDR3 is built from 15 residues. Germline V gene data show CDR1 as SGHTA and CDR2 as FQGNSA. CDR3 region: CASSPQSQGGQPQHF. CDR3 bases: TGTGCCAGCAGCCCTCAATCCCAGGGAGGACAGCCCCAGCATTTT.

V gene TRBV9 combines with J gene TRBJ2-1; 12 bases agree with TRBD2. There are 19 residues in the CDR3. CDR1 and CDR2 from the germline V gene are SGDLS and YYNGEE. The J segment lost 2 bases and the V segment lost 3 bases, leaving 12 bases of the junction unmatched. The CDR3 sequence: CASSASRLAGVVTYNEQFF. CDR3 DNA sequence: TGTGCCAGCAGCGCCTCTAGACTAGCGGGAGTGGTTACCTACAATGAGCAGTTCTTC.

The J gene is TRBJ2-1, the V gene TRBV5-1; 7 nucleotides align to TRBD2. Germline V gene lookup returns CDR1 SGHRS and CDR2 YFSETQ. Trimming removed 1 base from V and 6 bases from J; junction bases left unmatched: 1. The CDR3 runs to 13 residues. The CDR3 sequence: CASSLREVNEQFF. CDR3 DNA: TGCGCCAGCAGCTTGCGGGAGGTCAATGAGCAGTTCTTC.

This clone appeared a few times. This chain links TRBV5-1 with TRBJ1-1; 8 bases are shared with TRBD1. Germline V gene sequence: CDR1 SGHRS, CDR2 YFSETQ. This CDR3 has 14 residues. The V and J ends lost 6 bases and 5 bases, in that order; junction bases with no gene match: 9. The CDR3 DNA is TGCGCCAGCAACCCTTCAGGGGGCGCGACTGAAGCTTTCTTT. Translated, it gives CASNPSGGATEAFF.

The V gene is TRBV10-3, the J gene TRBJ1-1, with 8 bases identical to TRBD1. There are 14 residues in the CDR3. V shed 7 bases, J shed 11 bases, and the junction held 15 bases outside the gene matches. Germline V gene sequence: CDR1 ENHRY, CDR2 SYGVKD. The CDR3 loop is CAINRRDRGGDAFF. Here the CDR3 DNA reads TGTGCCATCAACCGACGAGACAGGGGCGGTGATGCTTTCTTT.

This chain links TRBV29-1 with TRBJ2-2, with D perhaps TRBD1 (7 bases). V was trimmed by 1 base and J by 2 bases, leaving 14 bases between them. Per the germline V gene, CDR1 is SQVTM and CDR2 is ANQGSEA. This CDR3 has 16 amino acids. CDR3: CSVEVTGRGNTGELFF. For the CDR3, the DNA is TGCAGCGTTGAAGTGACAGGGCGGGGAAACACCGGGGAGCTGTTTTTT.

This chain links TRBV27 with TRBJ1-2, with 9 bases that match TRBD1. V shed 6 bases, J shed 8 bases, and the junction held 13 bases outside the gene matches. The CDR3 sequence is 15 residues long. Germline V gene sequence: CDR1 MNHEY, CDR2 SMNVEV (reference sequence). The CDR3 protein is CASRSDRGVDRGYTF. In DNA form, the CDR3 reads TGTGCCAGCAGATCTGACAGGGGGGTTGATAGGGGCTACACCTTC.

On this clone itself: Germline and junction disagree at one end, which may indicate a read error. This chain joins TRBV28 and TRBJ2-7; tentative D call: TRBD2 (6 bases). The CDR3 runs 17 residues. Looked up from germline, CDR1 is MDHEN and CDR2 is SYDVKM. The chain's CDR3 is CASSLASERTTPYGQYF. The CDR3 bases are TGTGCCAGCAGTTTAGCGTCGGAAAGGACTACTCCCTACGGGCAGTACTTC. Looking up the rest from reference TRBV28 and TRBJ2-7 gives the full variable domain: DVKVTQSSRYLVKRTGEKVFLECVQDMDHENMFWYRQDPGLGLRLIYFSYDVKMKEKGDIPEGYSVSREKKERFSLILESASTNQTSMYLCASSLASERTTPYGQYFGPGTRLTVT.

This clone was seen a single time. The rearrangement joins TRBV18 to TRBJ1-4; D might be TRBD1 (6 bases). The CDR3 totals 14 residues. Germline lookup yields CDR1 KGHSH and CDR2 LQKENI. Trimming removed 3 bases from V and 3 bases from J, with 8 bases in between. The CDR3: CASSPGQPNEKLFF. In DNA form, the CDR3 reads TGTGCCAGCTCACCTGGACAGCCTAATGAAAAACTGTTTTTT.

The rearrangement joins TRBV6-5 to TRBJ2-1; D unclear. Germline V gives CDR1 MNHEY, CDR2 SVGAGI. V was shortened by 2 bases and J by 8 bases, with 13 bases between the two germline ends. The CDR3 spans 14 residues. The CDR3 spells CASSYEASEDEQFF. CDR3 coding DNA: TGTGCCAGCAGTTACGAGGCTAGTGAGGATGAGCAGTTCTTC.

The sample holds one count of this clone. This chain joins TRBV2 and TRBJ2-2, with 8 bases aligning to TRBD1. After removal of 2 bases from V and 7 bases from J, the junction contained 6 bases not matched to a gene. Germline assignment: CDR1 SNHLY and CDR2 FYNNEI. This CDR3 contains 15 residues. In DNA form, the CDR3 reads TGTGCCAGCAGTGAATCAGGACAGGGTAACGGGGAGCTGTTTTTT. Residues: CASSESGQGNGELFF.

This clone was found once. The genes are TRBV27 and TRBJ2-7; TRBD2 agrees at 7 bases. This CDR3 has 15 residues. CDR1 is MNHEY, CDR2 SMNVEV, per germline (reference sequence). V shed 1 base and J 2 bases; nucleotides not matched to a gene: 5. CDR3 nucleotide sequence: TGTGCCAGCAGTTTATTTCCCGGGAGGACCTACGAGCAGTACTTC. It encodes CASSLFPGRTYEQYF.

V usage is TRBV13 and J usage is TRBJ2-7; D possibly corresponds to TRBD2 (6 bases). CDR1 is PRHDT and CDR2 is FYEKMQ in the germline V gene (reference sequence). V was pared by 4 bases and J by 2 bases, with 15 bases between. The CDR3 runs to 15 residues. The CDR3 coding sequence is TGTGCCAGCAGCTACCGCGGGACTCCACCCTACGAGCAGTACTTC. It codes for CASSYRGTPPYEQYF.

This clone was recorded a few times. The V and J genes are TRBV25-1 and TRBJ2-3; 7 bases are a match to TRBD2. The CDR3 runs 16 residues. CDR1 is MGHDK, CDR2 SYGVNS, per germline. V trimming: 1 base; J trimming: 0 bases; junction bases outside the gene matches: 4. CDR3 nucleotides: TGTGCCAGCAGTGAATTTGGCGGGAGTAGCACAGATACGCAGTATTTT. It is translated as CASSEFGGSSTDTQYF.

The CDR3 DNA reads TGTGCCAGCAGCCCCGGATCACTAGCGGGAGGGATGGATACGCAGTATTTT. Its translation is CASSPGSLAGGMDTQYF. This chain links TRBV7-2 with TRBJ2-3; 13 bases match TRBD2. The V gene's germline CDR1 is SGHTA and CDR2 FQGNSA. Trimming at V came to 5 bases and at J to 6 bases, leaving 11 bases not matched to a gene. The CDR3 length is 17 residues.

CDR3 nucleotides: TGTGCCAGTAGTCCCAGGACTAGCGGGAACTACGAGCAGTACTTC. Amino acid sequence: CASSPRTSGNYEQYF. The chain employs TRBV19 and TRBJ2-7; TRBD2 matches 12 bases. The CDR3 is 15 amino acids. Looked up from germline, CDR1 is LNHDA and CDR2 is SQIVND (reference sequence). J gave up 3 bases and V 5 bases, and 5 bases lay outside the gene matches. Filled out from reference TRBV19 and TRBJ2-7, the complete variable domain reads DGGITQSPKYLFRKEGQNVTLSCEQNLNHDAMYWYRQDPGQGLRLIYYSQIVNDFQKGDIAEGYSVSREKKESFPLTVTSAQKNPTAFYLCASSPRTSGNYEQYFGPGTRLTVT.

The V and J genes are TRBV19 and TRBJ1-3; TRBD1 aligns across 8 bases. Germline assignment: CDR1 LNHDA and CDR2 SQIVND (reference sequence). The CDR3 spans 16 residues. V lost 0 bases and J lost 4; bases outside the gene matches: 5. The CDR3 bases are TGTGCCAGTAGTATAGAGACAGGGACAGGAGGAAACACCATATATTTT. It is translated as CASSIETGTGGNTIYF.

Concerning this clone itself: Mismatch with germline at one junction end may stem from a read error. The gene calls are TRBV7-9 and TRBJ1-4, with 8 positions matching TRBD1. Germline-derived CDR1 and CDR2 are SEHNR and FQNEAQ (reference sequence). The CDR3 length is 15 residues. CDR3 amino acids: CSSSLSGGGREKLFF. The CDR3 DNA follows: TGTTCCAGCAGCTTATCAGGGGGCGGAAGGGAAAAACTGTTTTTT. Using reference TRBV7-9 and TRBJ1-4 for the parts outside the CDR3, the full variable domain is DTGVSQNPRHKITKRGQNVTFRCDPISEHNRLYWYRQTLGQGPEFLTYFQNEAQLEKSRLLSDRFSAERPKGSFSTLEIQRTEQGDSAMYLCSSSLSGGGREKLFFGSGTQLSVL.

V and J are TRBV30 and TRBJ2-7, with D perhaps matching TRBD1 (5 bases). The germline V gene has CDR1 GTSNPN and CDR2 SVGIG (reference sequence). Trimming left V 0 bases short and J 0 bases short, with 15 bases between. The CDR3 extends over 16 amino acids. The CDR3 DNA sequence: TGTGCCTGGAGTGTCCTGGACACCCGAGCCTCCTACGAGCAGTACTTC. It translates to CAWSVLDTRASYEQYF.

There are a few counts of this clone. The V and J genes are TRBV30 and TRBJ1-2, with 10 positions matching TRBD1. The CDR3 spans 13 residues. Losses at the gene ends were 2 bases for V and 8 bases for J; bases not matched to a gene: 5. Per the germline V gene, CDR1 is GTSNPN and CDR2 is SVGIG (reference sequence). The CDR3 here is CAWSPGQGNGYTF. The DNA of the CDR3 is TGTGCCTGGAGTCCGGGACAGGGGAACGGCTACACCTTC. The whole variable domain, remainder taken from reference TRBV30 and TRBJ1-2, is SQTIHQWPATLVQPVGSPLSLECTVEGTSNPNLYWYRQAAGRGLQLLFYSVGIGQISSEVPQNLSASRPQDRQFILSSKKLLLSDSGFYLCAWSPGQGNGYTFGSGTRLTVV.

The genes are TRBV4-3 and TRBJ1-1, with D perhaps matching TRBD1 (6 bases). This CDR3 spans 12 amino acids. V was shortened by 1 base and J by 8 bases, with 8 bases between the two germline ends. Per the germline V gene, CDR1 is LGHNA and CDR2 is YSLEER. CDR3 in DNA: TGCGCCAGCAGCCAAGGGCAGGGGGAAGCTTTCTTT. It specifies CASSQGQGEAFF.

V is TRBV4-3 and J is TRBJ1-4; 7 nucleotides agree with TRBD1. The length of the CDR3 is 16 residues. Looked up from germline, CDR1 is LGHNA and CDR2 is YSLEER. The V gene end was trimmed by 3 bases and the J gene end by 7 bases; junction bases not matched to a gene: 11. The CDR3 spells CASSQQGGGSSEKLFF. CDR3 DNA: TGCGCCAGCAGCCAGCAAGGGGGCGGCAGCTCTGAAAAACTGTTTTTT.